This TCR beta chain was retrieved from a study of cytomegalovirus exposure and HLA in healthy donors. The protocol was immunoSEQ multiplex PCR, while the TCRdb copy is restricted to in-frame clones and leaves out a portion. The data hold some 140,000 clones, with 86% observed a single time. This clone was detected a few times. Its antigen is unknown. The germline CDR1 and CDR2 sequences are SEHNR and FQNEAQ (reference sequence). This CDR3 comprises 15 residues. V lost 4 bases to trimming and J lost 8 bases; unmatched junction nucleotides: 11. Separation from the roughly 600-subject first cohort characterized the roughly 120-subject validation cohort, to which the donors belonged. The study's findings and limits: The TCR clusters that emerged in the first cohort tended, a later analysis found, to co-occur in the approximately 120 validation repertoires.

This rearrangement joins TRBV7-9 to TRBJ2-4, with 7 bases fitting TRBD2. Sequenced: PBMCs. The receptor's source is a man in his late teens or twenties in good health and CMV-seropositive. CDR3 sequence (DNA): TGTGCCAGCAGCTCCGGGGCCGGGGGGAATTACATTCAGTACTTC. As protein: CASSSGAGGNYIQYF. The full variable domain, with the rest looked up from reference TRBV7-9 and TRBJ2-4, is DTGVSQNPRHKITKRGQNVTFRCDPISEHNRLYWYRQTLGQGPEFLTYFQNEAQLEKSRLLSDRFSAERPKGSFSTLEIQRTEQGDSAMYLCASSSGAGGNYIQYFGAGTRLSVL.